Below, one TCR beta chain is given with its context. Additional DNA sequences in this sample encode the identical CDR3. This entry belongs to a study of shared clonotypes between healthy human individuals. It was across several immunoSEQ plates that each subset's genomic DNA was evenly split. The repertoire was sequenced with immunoSEQ multiplex PCR; TCRdb's copy has only in-frame clones and lacks some. The sample shows some 2.3 million clones, 93% of them seen only once. The sequencing input was naive CD4+ T cells from PBMCs. Noted subset: CD45RA+ positively selected. This receptor was identified in a man aged 18 to 35 in good health. Some clones in this sample may be carry-over from other donors' samples.

DNA for the CDR3: TGCGCCAGCAGCCTGGGACTTTACAATGAGCAGTTCTTC. Translated, it gives CASSLGLYNEQFF. The chain recombines TRBV5-1 with TRBJ2-1; D is possibly TRBD2 (6 bases). Trimming removed 4 bases from V and 4 bases from J, with 9 bases in between. The CDR3 has 13 amino acids. Looked up from germline, CDR1 is SGHRS and CDR2 is YFSETQ.